The entry below describes one T cell receptor (beta chain). Its antigen remains unidentified. The data stem from a study of CD8 T cells in Susac syndrome. The study, taken as a whole, reports: Only a relatively small number of individuals were included in the TCR sequencing and HLA analysis.

The germline CDR1 and CDR2 sequences are KGHSH and LQKENI. The CDR3 is 14 amino acids. Trimming removed 6 bases from V and 8 bases from J; junction bases left unmatched: 6. The RNA input was about 0.5 to 1 ug, and it was reverse transcribed with random hexamers. Multiplex PCR with immunoSEQ amplified the TCR beta CDR3 across 54 Vbeta and 13 Jbeta. TCRdb reprocessed the immunoSEQ multiplex PCR reads with MiXCR, giving one entry per CDR3 protein. The sample yields roughly 190,000 distinct CDR3 sequences, over 85% seen once. From blood CD8+ and CD4+ T cells, the TCR beta chain was sequenced. TEMRA cells were enriched by FACS, while CD8+ and CD4+ T cells were obtained through a negative isolation that was performed magnetically.

This sequence was found in a human donor in good health. V is TRBV18 and J is TRBJ2-1; TRBD1 matches 11 bases. Sequencing was carried out using CD4+ T cells from PBMCs. The CDR3 loop is CASSADRGQDEQFF. The CDR3 DNA is TGTGCCAGCTCCGCGGACAGGGGGCAAGATGAGCAGTTCTTC.